This T cell receptor beta chain was recovered during a study of T cell repertoires in cytomegalovirus infection (dated by TCRdb to the late 2010s). General notes on the study: Because public TCR beta signatures pointed to carriage of CMV infection together with the matching HLA type, the HLA type of each donor mattered for the analysis.

From its cysteine to its phenylalanine, the CDR3 spans 19 amino acids. Kept here is only the CDR3 DNA, which spans 57 bases and is read in frame from base 1. As encoded in the germline V gene, CDR1 is MNHEY while CDR2 is SVGEGT. V lost 5 bases and J lost 0 bases, and the count of bases not matched to a germline gene is 11. Only a few counts were recorded for this clonotype. Its target antigen remains unknown. There are no base qualities to consult, and no much larger clone falls within one base. General findings and caveats noted by the study authors: The ex vivo response was dominated by HLA-C-restricted CMV-specific TCR beta clonotypes, and the single most frequent clonotype in two of eight donors was supplied by these HLA-C-restricted clonotypes. In both this cohort and an independent cohort of some 380 donors, the cumulative frequency of public TCR beta family members distinguished carriers of CMV infection plus the relevant HLA type.

Sequenced on an Illumina HiSeq 1500. TCRdb reworked the public reads: Q25 trimming with fastp, MiXCR clone assembly, productive beta chains retained. For every CDR3 protein sequence, its rows merge into one entry that carries the most common genes and DNA. The sample data list over 150,000 distinct CDR3 sequences, and about 18% of these were observed just once. In total, the top ten clones hold approximately 25% of the sample. Recombination connected TRBV6-2 or TRBV6-3 to TRBJ2-7; 15 middle bases align to TRBD2. Sequences were obtained from CD8+ T cells from PBMCs. This TCR was recovered from a human donor in good health (CMV status not recorded). Some clones in this sample may be carry-over from other donors' samples. The CDR3 is CASSLLGLAGGRSSYEQYF. The nucleotide sequence reads as follows: TGTGCCAGCAGTCTCCTGGGACTAGCGGGGGGCAGGAGCTCCTACGAGCAGTACTTC.